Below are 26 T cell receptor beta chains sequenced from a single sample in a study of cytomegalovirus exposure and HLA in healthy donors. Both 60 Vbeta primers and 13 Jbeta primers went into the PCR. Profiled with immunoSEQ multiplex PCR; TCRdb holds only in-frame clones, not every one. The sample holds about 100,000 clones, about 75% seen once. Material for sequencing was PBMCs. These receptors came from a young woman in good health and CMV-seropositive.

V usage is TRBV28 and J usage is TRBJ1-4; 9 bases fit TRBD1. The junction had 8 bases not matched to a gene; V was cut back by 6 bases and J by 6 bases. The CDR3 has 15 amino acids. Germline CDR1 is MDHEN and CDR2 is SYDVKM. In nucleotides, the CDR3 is TGTGCCAGCAGCATCGAGAGGGACAGGGATGAAAAACTGTTTTTT. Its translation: CASSIERDRDEKLFF.

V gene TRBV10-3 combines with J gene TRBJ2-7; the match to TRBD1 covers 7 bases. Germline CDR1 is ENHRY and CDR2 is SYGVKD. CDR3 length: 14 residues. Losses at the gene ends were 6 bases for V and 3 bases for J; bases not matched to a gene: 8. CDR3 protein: CAISPDRVLYEQYF. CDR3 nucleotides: TGTGCCATCAGCCCCGACAGGGTCCTCTACGAGCAGTACTTC.

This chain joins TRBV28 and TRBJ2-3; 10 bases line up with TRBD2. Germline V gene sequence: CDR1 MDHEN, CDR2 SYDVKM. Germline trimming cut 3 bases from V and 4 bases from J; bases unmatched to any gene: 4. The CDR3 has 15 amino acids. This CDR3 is CASSFASGSADTQYF. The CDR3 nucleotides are TGTGCCAGCAGTTTTGCTAGCGGGAGTGCAGATACGCAGTATTTT.

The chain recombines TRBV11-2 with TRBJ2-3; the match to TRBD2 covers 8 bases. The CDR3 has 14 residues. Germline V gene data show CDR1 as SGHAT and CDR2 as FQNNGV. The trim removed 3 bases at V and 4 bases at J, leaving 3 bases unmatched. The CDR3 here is CASSFTAGADTQYF. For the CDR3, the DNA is TGTGCCAGCAGCTTCACAGCGGGAGCAGATACGCAGTATTTT.

The CDR3 region is CSVEDAGNQPQHF. The DNA of the CDR3 is TGCAGCGTTGAAGACGCAGGGAATCAGCCCCAGCATTTT. J is TRBJ1-5 and V is TRBV29-1; weak D call: TRBD1 (5 bases). Looked up from germline, CDR1 is SQVTM and CDR2 is ANQGSEA. The CDR3 is 13 residues long. The V end was cut by 0 bases, the J end by 4 bases, with 7 bases between. The entire variable domain, with the rest obtained from reference TRBV29-1 and TRBJ1-5, is as follows: SAVISQKPSRDICQRGTSLTIQCQVDSQVTMMFWYRQQPGQSLTLIATANQGSEATYESGFVIDKFPISRPNLTFSTLTVSNMSPEDSSIYLCSVEDAGNQPQHFGDGTRLSIL.

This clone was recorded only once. CDR3 sequence reads: CAWSVFSSGFEQFF. DNA for the CDR3: TGTGCCTGGAGTGTATTTTCATCGGGGTTTGAGCAGTTCTTC. V and J are TRBV30 and TRBJ2-1; TRBD2 is a possible D gene (5 bases). The length of the CDR3 is 14 residues. The germline CDR1 and CDR2 sequences are GTSNPN and SVGIG (reference sequence). The ends were cut back, 0 bases at V and 9 bases at J, with 15 bases in the middle. The variable domain in full, completed from reference TRBV30 and TRBJ2-1, reads SQTIHQWPATLVQPVGSPLSLECTVEGTSNPNLYWYRQAAGRGLQLLFYSVGIGQISSEVPQNLSASRPQDRQFILSSKKLLLSDSGFYLCAWSVFSSGFEQFFGPGTRLTVL.

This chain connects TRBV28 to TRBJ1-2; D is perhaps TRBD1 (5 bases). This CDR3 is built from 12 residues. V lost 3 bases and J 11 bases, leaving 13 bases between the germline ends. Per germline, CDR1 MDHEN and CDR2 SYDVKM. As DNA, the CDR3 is TGTGCCAGCAGTTTTGGAACCTCAGGGTACACCTTC. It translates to CASSFGTSGYTF.

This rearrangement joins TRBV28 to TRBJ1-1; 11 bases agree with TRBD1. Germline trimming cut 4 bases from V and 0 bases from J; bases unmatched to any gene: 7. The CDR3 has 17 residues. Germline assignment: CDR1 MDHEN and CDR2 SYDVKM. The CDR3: CASSSGQGVGMNTEAFF. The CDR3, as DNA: TGTGCCAGCAGTTCGGGACAGGGGGTGGGCATGAACACTGAAGCTTTCTTT.

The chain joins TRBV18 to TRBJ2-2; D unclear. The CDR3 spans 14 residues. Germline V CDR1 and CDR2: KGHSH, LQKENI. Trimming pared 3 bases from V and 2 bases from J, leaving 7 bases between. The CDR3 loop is CASSPQLNTGELFF. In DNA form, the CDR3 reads TGTGCCAGCTCACCTCAGTTAAACACCGGGGAGCTGTTTTTT.

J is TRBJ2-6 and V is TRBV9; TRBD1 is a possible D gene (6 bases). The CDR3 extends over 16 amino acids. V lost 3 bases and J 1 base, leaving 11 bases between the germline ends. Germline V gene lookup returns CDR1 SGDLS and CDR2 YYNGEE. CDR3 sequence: CASSAKTGSGANVLTF. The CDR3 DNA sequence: TGTGCCAGCAGCGCCAAGACAGGATCTGGGGCCAACGTCCTGACTTTC.

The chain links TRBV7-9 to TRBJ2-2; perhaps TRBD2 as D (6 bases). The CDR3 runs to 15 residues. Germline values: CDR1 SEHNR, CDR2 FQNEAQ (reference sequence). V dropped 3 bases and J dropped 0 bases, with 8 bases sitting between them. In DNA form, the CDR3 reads TGTGCCAGCAGCTTTGGAGGGGCGAACACCGGGGAGCTGTTTTTT. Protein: CASSFGGANTGELFF.

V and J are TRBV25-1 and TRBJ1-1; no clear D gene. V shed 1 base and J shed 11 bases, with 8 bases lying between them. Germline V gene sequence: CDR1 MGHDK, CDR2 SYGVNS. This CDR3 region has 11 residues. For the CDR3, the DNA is TGTGCCAGCAGTGAATTGAAGGAGGCTTTCTTT. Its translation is CASSELKEAFF.

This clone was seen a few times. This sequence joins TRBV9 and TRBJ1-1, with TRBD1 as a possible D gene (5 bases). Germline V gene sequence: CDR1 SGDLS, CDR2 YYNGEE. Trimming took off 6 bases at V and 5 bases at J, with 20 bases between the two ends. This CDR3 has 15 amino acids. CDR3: CASTSSGALGTEAFF. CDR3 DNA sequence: TGTGCCAGCACTTCTAGTGGGGCCTTAGGAACTGAAGCTTTCTTT.

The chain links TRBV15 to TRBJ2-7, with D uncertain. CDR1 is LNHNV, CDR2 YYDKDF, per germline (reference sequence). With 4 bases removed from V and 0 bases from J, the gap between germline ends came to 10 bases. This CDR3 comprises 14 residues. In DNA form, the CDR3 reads TGTGCCACCAGCACAGAGGCCAGCTCCTACGAGCAGTACTTC. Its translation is CATSTEASSYEQYF.

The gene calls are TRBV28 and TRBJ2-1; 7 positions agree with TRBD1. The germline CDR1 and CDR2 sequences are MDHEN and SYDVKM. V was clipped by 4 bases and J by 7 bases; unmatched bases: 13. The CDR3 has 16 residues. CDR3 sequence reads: CASSSAWQGEPNEQFF. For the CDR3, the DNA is TGTGCCAGCAGTTCGGCCTGGCAGGGGGAGCCTAATGAGCAGTTCTTC.

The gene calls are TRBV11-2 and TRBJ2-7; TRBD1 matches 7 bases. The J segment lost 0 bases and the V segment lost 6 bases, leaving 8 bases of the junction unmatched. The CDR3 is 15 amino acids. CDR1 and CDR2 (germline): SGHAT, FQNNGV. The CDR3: CASRGPGQSSYEQYF. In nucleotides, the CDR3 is TGTGCCAGCAGAGGACCGGGACAGAGCTCCTACGAGCAGTACTTC.

The CDR3 DNA reads as TGTGCCAGTTCCACTCAGGGGCCCACCGGGGAGCTGTTTTTT. Translated: CASSTQGPTGELFF. The chain recombines TRBV6-5 with TRBJ2-2; D is perhaps TRBD1 (6 bases). The CDR3 extends over 14 amino acids. CDR1 is MNHEY and CDR2 is SVGAGI in the germline V gene. Trimming removed 9 bases at V and 4 bases at J, with 15 bases between.

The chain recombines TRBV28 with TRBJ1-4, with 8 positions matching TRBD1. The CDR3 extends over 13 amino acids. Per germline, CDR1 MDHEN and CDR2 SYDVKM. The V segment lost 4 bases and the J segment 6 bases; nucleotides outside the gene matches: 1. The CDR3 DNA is TGTGCCAGCAGTTCGGGACAGGATGAAAAACTGTTTTTT. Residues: CASSSGQDEKLFF.

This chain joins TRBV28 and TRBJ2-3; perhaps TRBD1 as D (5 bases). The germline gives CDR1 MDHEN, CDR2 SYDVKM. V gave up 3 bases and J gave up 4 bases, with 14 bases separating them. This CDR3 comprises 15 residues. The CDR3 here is CASSFRGLAADTQYF. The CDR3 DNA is TGTGCCAGCAGTTTTAGGGGTTTGGCGGCAGATACGCAGTATTTT.

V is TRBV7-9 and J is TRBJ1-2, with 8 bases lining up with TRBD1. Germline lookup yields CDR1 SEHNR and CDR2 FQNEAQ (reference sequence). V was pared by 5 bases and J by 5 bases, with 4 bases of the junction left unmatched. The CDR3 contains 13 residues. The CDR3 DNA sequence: TGTGCCAGCAGCCAAGGACAGGGATATGGCTACACCTTC. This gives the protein CASSQGQGYGYTF.

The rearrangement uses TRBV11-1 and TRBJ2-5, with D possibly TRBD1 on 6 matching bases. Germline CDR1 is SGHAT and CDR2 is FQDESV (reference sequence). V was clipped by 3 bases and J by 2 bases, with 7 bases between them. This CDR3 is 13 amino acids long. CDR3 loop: CASSFGQQETQYF. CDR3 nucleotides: TGTGCCAGCAGCTTCGGACAGCAAGAGACCCAGTACTTC. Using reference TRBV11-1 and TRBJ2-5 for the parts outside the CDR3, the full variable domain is EAEVAQSPRYKITEKSQAVAFWCDPISGHATLYWYRQILGQGPELLVQFQDESVVDDSQLPKDRFSAERLKGVDSTLKIQPAELGDSAMYLCASSFGQQETQYFGPGTRLLVL.

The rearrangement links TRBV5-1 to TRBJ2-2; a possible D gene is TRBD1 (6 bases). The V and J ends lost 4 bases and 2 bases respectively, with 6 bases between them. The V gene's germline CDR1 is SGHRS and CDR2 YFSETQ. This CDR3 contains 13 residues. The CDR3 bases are TGCGCCAGCAGCGGGACAAACACCGGGGAGCTGTTTTTT. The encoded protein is CASSGTNTGELFF.

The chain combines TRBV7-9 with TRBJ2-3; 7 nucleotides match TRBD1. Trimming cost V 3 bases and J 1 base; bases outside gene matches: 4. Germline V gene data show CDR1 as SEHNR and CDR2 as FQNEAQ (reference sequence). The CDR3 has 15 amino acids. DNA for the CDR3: TGTGCCAGCAGCTTCGGGACAGAACGCACAGATACGCAGTATTTT. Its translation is CASSFGTERTDTQYF.

CDR3 sequence reads: CASTDQDRGTGELFF. Here the CDR3 DNA reads TGTGCCAGCACCGATCAGGACAGGGGAACCGGGGAGCTGTTTTTT. The chain couples TRBV2 to TRBJ2-2; 9 nucleotides agree with TRBD1. Germline V gives CDR1 SNHLY, CDR2 FYNNEI. The length of the CDR3 is 15 residues. V shed 7 bases, J shed 5 bases, and the junction held 8 bases outside the gene matches.

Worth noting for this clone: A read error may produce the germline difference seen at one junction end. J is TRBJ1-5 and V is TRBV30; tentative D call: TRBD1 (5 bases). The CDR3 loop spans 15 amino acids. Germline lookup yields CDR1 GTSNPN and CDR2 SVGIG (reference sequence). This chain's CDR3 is CAWSNPPRGNQPQNF. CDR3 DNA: TGTGCCTGGAGCAACCCCCCAAGGGGCAATCAGCCCCAGAATTTT. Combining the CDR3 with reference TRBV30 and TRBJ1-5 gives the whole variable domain SQTIHQWPATLVQPVGSPLSLECTVEGTSNPNLYWYRQAAGRGLQLLFYSVGIGQISSEVPQNLSASRPQDRQFILSSKKLLLSDSGFYLCAWSNPPRGNQPQNFGDGTRLSIL.

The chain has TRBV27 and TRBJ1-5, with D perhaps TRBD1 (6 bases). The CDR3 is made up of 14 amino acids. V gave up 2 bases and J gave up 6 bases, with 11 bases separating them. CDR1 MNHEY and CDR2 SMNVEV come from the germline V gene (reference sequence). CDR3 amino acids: CASSLGGQGQPQHF. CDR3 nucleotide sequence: TGTGCCAGCAGTTTAGGGGGCCAAGGTCAGCCCCAGCATTTT.